This TCR beta chain was profiled in a study of T cell responses to AZD1222 COVID-19 vaccine. V lost 1 base to trimming and J lost 12 bases; unmatched junction nucleotides: 7. CDR1 is MNHNS, CDR2 SASEGT, per germline. This CDR3 contains 15 residues. This clone turned up a few times. Profiling relied on immunoSEQ multiplex PCR, and the TCRdb table lists in-frame clones only, not all of them. This table holds 90,000 to 120,000 clones, approximately 90% found once. The receptor comes from an adult who received the AZD1222 COVID-19 vaccine. The chain combines TRBV6-1 with TRBJ1-6; the match to TRBD1 covers 9 bases. The sequencing used peripheral blood, collected 28 days after the second AZD1222 dose. CDR3 bases: TGTGCCAGCAGTGAAGTTGGGGACAGGGTTATACCCCTCCACTTT. Translating gives CASSEVGDRVIPLHF.